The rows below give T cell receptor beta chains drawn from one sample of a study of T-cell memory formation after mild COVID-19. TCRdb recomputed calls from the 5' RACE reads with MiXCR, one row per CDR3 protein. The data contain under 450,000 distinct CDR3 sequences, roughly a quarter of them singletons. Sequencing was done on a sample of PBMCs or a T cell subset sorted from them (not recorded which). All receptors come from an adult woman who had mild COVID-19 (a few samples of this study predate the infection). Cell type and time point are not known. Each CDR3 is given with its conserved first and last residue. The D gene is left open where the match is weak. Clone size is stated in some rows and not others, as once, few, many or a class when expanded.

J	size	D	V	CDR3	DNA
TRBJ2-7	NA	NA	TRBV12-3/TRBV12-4	CASTPGDSYEQYF	TGTGCCAGCACCCCGGGGGACTCCTACGAGCAGTACTTC
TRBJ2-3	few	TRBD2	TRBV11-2	CASSLDRGGADTQYF	TGTGCCAGCAGCTTAGACCGGGGGGGGGCAGATACGCAGTATTTT
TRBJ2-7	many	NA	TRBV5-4	CASSRGAVYEQYF	TGTGCCAGCAGCCGGGGGGCAGTCTACGAGCAGTACTTC
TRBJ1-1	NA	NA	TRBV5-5	CASSPYGHREAFF	TGTGCCAGCAGCCCGTACGGACATAGGGAGGCTTTCTTT
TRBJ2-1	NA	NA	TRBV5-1	CASSLEPNYPNEQFF	TGCGCCAGCAGCTTGGAACCAAACTATCCCAATGAGCAGTTCTTC
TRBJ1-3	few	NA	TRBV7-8	CASSLAGGSSGNTIYF	TGTGCCAGCAGCTTAGCGGGGGGCAGCTCTGGAAACACCATATATTTT
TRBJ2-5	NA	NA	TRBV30	CAWSAPMYQETQYF	TGTGCCTGGAGTGCCCCAATGTACCAAGAGACCCAGTACTTC
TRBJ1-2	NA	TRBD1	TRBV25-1	CASTPIGQGVGYTF	TGTGCCAGCACCCCGATAGGGCAGGGGGTTGGCTACACCTTC
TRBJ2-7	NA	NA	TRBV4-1	CASSHPPGPLRGQYF	TGCGCCAGCAGCCATCCCCCCGGACCTCTCAGGGGGCAGTACTTC
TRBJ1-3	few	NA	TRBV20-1	CSARVSGYSSGNTIYF	TGCAGTGCTAGAGTATCAGGGTATAGCTCTGGAAACACCATATATTTT
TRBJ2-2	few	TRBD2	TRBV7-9	CASSPLGLAGTSGELFF	TGTGCCAGCAGCCCCCTTGGACTAGCGGGGACTTCCGGGGAGCTGTTTTTT
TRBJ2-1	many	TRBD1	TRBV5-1	CASYRDRVSDEQFF	TGCGCCAGCTACCGGGACAGGGTTAGCGATGAGCAGTTCTTC
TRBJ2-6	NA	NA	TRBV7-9	CASSPDVGSGANVLTF	TGTGCCAGCAGCCCGGACGTGGGTTCTGGGGCCAACGTCCTGACTTTC
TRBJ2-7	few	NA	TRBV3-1	CASSPSDVSSYEQYF	TGTGCCAGCAGCCCGTCAGATGTTAGCTCCTACGAGCAGTACTTC
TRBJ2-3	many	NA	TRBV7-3	CASSSSGGDTQYF	TGTGCCAGCAGCTCCTCAGGCGGAGATACGCAGTATTTT
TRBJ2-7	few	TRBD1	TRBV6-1	CASSLRDRALNSYEQYF	TGTGCCAGCAGTCTACGGGACAGGGCTTTAAACTCCTACGAGCAGTACTTC
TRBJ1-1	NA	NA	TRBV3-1	CASSPRPRGDTEAFF	TGTGCCAGCAGCCCCAGACCAAGGGGGGACACTGAAGCTTTCTTT
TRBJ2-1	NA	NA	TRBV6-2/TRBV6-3	CASTRLVYNEQFF	TGTGCCAGCACTAGACTAGTTTACAATGAGCAGTTCTTC
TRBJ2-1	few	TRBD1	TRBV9	CASSKGQGRNEQFF	TGTGCCAGCAGCAAGGGACAGGGGCGGAATGAGCAGTTCTTC
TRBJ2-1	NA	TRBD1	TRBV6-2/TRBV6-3	CASSYSAAGTGREQFF	TGTGCCAGCAGTTACTCGGCCGCCGGGACAGGGAGGGAGCAGTTCTTC
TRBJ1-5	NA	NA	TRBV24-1	CATSAHGGYSNQPQHF	TGTGCCACCAGTGCCCATGGGGGTTATAGCAATCAGCCCCAGCATTTT
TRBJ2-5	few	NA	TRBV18	CASSLPSGSETQYF	TGTGCCAGCTCTCTCCCCAGCGGATCTGAGACCCAGTACTTC
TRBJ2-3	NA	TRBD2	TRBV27	CASSRNSGRGYADTQYF	TGTGCCAGCAGCCGTAATAGCGGGAGAGGATACGCAGATACGCAGTATTTT
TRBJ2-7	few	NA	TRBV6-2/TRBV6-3	CASRSLSGSSSYEQYF	TGTGCCAGCAGATCCCTCAGCGGGTCGAGCTCCTACGAGCAGTACTTC
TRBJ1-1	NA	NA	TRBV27	CASSFQGVSTEAFF	TGTGCCAGCAGTTTCCAGGGAGTAAGCACTGAAGCTTTCTTT
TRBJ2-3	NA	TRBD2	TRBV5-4	CASSLKLASSTDTQYF	TGTGCCAGCAGCTTGAAACTAGCGTCAAGCACAGATACGCAGTATTTT
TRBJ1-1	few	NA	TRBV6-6	CASAMGPGLEAFF	TGTGCCAGCGCCATGGGTCCAGGGCTTGAAGCTTTCTTT
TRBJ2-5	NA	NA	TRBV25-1	CASSYGLQETQYF	TGTGCCAGCAGTTACGGGCTACAAGAGACCCAGTACTTC
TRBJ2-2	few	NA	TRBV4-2	CASSHYVAPNTGELFF	TGTGCCAGCAGCCACTACGTAGCTCCGAACACCGGGGAGCTGTTTTTT
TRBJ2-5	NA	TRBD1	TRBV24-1	CATSDPGDSQETQYF	TGTGCCACCAGTGACCCTGGGGACAGCCAAGAGACCCAGTACTTC
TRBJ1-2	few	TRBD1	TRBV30	CAWRAQGAYGYTF	TGTGCCTGGAGGGCACAGGGGGCGTATGGCTACACCTTC
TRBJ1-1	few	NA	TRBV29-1	CSVAATGRTEAFF	TGCAGCGTTGCAGCAACGGGGAGGACTGAAGCTTTCTTT
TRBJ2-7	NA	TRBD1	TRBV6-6	CASQGTAGYEQYF	TGTGCCAGCCAAGGGACAGCCGGCTACGAGCAGTACTTC
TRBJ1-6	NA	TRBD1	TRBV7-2	CASSWGQGSYNSPLHF	TGTGCCAGCAGCTGGGGACAGGGCTCCTATAATTCACCCCTCCACTTT
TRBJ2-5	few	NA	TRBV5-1	CASSLRQRETQYF	TGCGCCAGCAGCTTGCGTCAGCGGGAGACCCAGTACTTC
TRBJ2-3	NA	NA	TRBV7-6	CASSFTGKDTQYF	TGTGCCAGCAGCTTTACAGGGAAAGATACGCAGTATTTT
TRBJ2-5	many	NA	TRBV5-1	CASSFTQETQYF	TGCGCCAGCAGCTTTACCCAAGAGACCCAGTACTTC
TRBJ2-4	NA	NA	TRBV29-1	CSGTGVGSKNIQYF	TGCAGCGGTACAGGAGTTGGGTCCAAAAACATTCAGTACTTC
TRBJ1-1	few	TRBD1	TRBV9	CASSAIQGGYTEAFF	TGTGCCAGCAGCGCGATACAGGGGGGGTACACTGAAGCTTTCTTT
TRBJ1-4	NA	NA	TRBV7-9	CASSSVLGAPGSNEKLFF	TGTGCCAGCAGCTCGGTTTTAGGGGCCCCAGGATCTAATGAAAAACTGTTTTTT
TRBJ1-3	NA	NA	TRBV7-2	CASSIGRNSGNTIYF	TGTGCCAGCAGCATTGGGCGGAACTCTGGAAACACCATATATTTT
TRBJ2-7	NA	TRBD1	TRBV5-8	CASSLGTGGSYEQYF	TGTGCCAGCAGCTTGGGGACAGGGGGTAGCTACGAGCAGTACTTC
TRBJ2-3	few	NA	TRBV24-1	CATSDPGQGWLDTQYF	TGTGCCACCAGTGACCCCGGCCAGGGGTGGTTGGATACGCAGTATTTT
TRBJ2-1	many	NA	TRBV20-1	CSAGPGKGNEQFF	TGCAGTGCTGGCCCGGGGAAGGGCAATGAGCAGTTCTTC
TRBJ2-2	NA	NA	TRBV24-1	CATSGGFANTGELFF	TGTGCCACCAGTGGTGGTTTCGCGAACACCGGGGAGCTGTTTTTT
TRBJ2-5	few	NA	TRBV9	CASSVGPATEETQYF	TGTGCCAGCAGCGTAGGACCAGCCACCGAAGAGACCCAGTACTTC
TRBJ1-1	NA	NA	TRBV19	CASYRSMNTEAFF	TGTGCCAGTTACAGGAGCATGAACACTGAAGCTTTCTTT
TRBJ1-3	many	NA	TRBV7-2	CASSLDGSSGNTIYF	TGTGCCAGCAGCTTAGACGGGAGCTCTGGAAACACCATATATTTT
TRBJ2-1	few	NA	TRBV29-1	CSGYEPKASYNEQFF	TGCAGCGGATACGAGCCCAAGGCTTCCTACAATGAGCAGTTCTTC
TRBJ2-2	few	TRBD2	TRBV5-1	CASGLADTGELFF	TGCGCCAGCGGGCTAGCGGACACCGGGGAGCTGTTTTTT